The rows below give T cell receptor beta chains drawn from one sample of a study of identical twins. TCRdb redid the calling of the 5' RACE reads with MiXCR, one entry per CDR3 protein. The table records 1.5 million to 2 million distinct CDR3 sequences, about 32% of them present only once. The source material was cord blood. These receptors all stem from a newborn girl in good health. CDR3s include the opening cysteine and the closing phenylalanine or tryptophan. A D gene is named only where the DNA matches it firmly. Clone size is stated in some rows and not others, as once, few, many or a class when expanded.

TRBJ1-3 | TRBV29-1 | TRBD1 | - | CSVAHGTGGNTIYF | TGCAGCGTCGCACACGGGACAGGGGGAAACACCATATATTTT
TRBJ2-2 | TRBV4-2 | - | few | CASSQSSTLGAGELFF | TGTGCCAGCAGCCAATCTTCTACTCTGGGGGCCGGGGAGCTGTTTTTT
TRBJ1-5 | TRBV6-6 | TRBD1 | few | CASRQGATSNQPQHF | TGTGCCAGCAGACAGGGGGCGACGAGCAATCAGCCCCAGCATTTT
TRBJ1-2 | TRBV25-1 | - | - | CASRMSRGDYGYTF | TGTGCCAGCAGAATGAGTAGGGGAGACTATGGCTACACCTTC
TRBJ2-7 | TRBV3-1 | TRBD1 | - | CASRPQGASREQYF | TGTGCCAGCAGACCTCAGGGGGCTTCACGCGAGCAGTACTTC
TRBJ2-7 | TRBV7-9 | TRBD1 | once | CASSLRDRSSYNEQYF | TGTGCCAGCAGCCTCCGGGACAGGAGCTCCTACAATGAGCAGTACTTC
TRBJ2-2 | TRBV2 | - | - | CASSESRGSTGELFF | TGTGCCAGCAGTGAAAGTAGAGGGAGCACCGGGGAGCTGTTTTTT
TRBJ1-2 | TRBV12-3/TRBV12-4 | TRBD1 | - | CASSLTTSRGRGHGYTF | TGTGCCAGCAGTTTAACGACTTCCAGGGGGCGAGGGCATGGCTACACCTTC
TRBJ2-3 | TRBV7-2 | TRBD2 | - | CASSLSQWRGNSSTDTQYF | TGTGCCAGCAGCTTATCCCAGTGGCGGGGGAACTCTAGCACAGATACGCAGTATTTT
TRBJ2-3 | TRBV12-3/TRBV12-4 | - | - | CASSLSQVVTDTQYF | TGTGCCAGCAGTTTATCACAGGTAGTCACAGATACGCAGTATTTT
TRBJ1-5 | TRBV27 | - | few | CASSLLAGYSNQPQHF | TGTGCCAGCAGTTTATTAGCCGGATATAGCAATCAGCCCCAGCATTTT